What follows is one TCR beta chain and its context. The source of the sample is a study of PD-L1 blockade in urothelial cancer. Here immunoSEQ multiplex PCR was the method, and the copy in TCRdb shows in-frame clones only, minus some. The table records under 130,000 clones, about 85% of them present only once. CDR3 length equals 14 residues. J lost 5 bases, V lost 4 bases, and 7 bases had no gene match. CDR1 SNHLY and CDR2 FYNNEI come from the germline V gene. The TCR was taken from a man aged 45-65 years with urothelial cancer. The source was PBMCs, collected around atezolizumab (anti-PD-L1) treatment. V gene TRBV2 combines with J gene TRBJ1-1; 7 bases align to TRBD1. In DNA form, the CDR3 reads TGTGCCAGCAGTGGACAGGGTATTAAGACTGAAGCTTTCTTT. This codes for CASSGQGIKTEAFF.